This T cell receptor (beta chain) was sequenced for a study of T cells after yellow fever vaccination. Synthesis of TCR cDNA relied on 5'RACE template switching, which attached a universal primer site and UMIs. TCRdb recomputed calls from the 5' RACE reads with MiXCR, one row per CDR3 protein. Seen here are around 350,000 distinct CDR3 sequences, around 10% observed once, and the top ten hold less than 20%. This TCR was recovered from a man between 18 and 35 years old who received the YFV17D yellow fever vaccine. Sequenced here: PBMCs, sampled on the day of the first yellow fever vaccination.

The DNA of the CDR3 is TGTGCCAGCAGCTTACCGGCCGGGGACACTGAAGCTTTCTTT. Amino acid sequence: CASSLPAGDTEAFF. The chain couples TRBV7-9 to TRBJ1-1; D remains unclear. The length of the CDR3 is 14 residues. CDR1 is SEHNR and CDR2 is FQNEAQ in the germline V gene (reference sequence). V lost 2 bases and J 3 bases, leaving 10 bases between the germline ends.